The 18 T cell receptor beta chains reported below all come from one sample, sequenced in a study of cytomegalovirus exposure and HLA in healthy donors. PCR primers comprised 60 Vbeta and 13 Jbeta primers. Generated by immunoSEQ multiplex PCR, the TCRdb table keeps only in-frame clones and is missing some. In total, the table holds about 110,000 clones. The sequencing sample was made of PBMCs. The receptors were sampled from a man over 45 in good health and CMV-seronegative.

This sequence joins TRBV27 and TRBJ1-1; D is ambiguous. Trimming removed 3 bases at V and 1 base at J, with 6 bases between. The CDR3 is made up of 13 amino acids. Looked up from germline, CDR1 is MNHEY and CDR2 is SMNVEV (reference sequence). The CDR3: CASSLAWNTEAFF. The CDR3 DNA is TGTGCCAGCAGTTTGGCTTGGAACACTGAAGCTTTCTTT.

The genes are TRBV19 and TRBJ2-2, with TRBD1 matching 7 bases. The CDR3 covers 16 residues. With 3 bases clipped from V and 5 bases from J, the junction kept 9 bases outside the gene matches. Germline CDR1 LNHDA, CDR2 SQIVND (reference sequence). The CDR3: CASSITGRGRTGELFF. CDR3 sequence (DNA): TGTGCCAGTAGTATCACCGGCAGGGGGAGAACCGGGGAGCTGTTTTTT. The whole variable domain, remainder taken from reference TRBV19 and TRBJ2-2, is DGGITQSPKYLFRKEGQNVTLSCEQNLNHDAMYWYRQDPGQGLRLIYYSQIVNDFQKGDIAEGYSVSREKKESFPLTVTSAQKNPTAFYLCASSITGRGRTGELFFGEGSRLTVL.

The V gene is TRBV4-3, the J gene TRBJ2-1; D possibly corresponds to TRBD2 (8 bases). Germline lookup yields CDR1 LGHNA and CDR2 YSLEER. CDR3 length equals 14 residues. Trimming removed 3 bases at V and 9 bases at J, with 15 bases between. The CDR3 here is CASSHREGAGEQFF. The CDR3, as DNA: TGCGCCAGCAGCCACCGGGAGGGGGCGGGTGAGCAGTTCTTC.

This chain links TRBV10-3 with TRBJ1-2; 9 bases align to TRBD1. The CDR3 has 13 amino acids. The germline V gene encodes CDR1 ENHRY and CDR2 SYGVKD. The trim removed 11 bases at V and 8 bases at J, leaving 12 bases unmatched. The chain's CDR3 is CASTGTGIEGYTF. The CDR3, as DNA: TGTGCCTCCACCGGGACAGGGATTGAAGGCTACACCTTC.

The chain combines TRBV2 with TRBJ1-1, with unresolved D. Germline V CDR1 and CDR2: SNHLY, FYNNEI. V was cut by 5 bases and J by 6 bases, with 13 bases left in between. This CDR3 has 13 residues. The CDR3 protein is CASSTGLVPEAFF. DNA for the CDR3: TGTGCCAGCAGTACGGGGTTAGTCCCTGAAGCTTTCTTT.

This chain uses TRBV18 with TRBJ2-1; D is possibly TRBD2 (6 bases). CDR1 and CDR2 (germline): KGHSH, LQKENI. V lost 3 bases to trimming and J lost 5 bases, with 11 bases between them. This CDR3 has 14 amino acids. CDR3 amino acids: CASSPGTVNNEQFF. DNA for the CDR3: TGTGCCAGCTCACCCGGGACTGTCAACAATGAGCAGTTCTTC.

V and J are TRBV14 and TRBJ2-7; 7 bases line up with TRBD2. The CDR3 has 15 residues. CDR1 SGHDN and CDR2 FVKESK come from the germline V gene. V lost 3 bases, J lost 6 bases, and 11 bases stayed unmatched. The CDR3 reads CASSHAASGTFEQYF. CDR3 sequence (DNA): TGTGCCAGCAGCCACGCTGCTAGCGGAACTTTCGAGCAGTACTTC.

The chain carries TRBV5-1 and TRBJ2-5; 9 bases agree with TRBD1. The CDR3 consists of 13 residues. V was clipped by 4 bases and J by 5 bases; unmatched bases: 3. Germline V gene data show CDR1 as SGHRS and CDR2 as YFSETQ. CDR3 residues: CASSIQGAETQYF. The CDR3 DNA sequence: TGCGCCAGCAGCATACAGGGGGCCGAGACCCAGTACTTC.

V usage is TRBV5-1 and J usage is TRBJ2-5, with D possibly being TRBD2 (5 bases). The V gene's germline CDR1 is SGHRS and CDR2 YFSETQ. The CDR3 is 15 residues long. Trimming shortened V by 1 base and J by 2 bases, and 12 bases separated the two germline ends. In DNA, the CDR3 is TGCGCCAGCAGCTTGACGGCAACGGGACAAGAGACCCAGTACTTC. Translated, it gives CASSLTATGQETQYF.

The chain couples TRBV6-5 to TRBJ1-3; D gene unclear. Germline V gives CDR1 MNHEY, CDR2 SVGAGI. The CDR3 contains 12 residues. V shed 6 bases and J shed 0 bases, with 3 bases lying between them. The CDR3 spells CASRSSGNTIYF. DNA of the CDR3: TGTGCCAGCAGGAGCTCTGGAAACACCATATATTTT.

The rearrangement uses TRBV14 and TRBJ1-1, with D hard to call. CDR1 and CDR2 from the germline V gene are SGHDN and FVKESK. The CDR3 is 14 residues long. The V and J ends lost 2 bases and 3 bases respectively, with 10 bases between them. CDR3 region: CASSQFPGDTEAFF. The CDR3 coding sequence is TGTGCCAGCAGCCAATTTCCAGGTGACACTGAAGCTTTCTTT.

The chain joins TRBV18 to TRBJ1-6; D unresolved. The CDR3 is 14 amino acids. CDR1 KGHSH and CDR2 LQKENI come from the germline V gene. Trimming removed 3 bases at V and 8 bases at J, with 11 bases between. The CDR3 coding sequence is TGTGCCAGCTCACCTACTAGGACCTATTCACCCCTCCACTTT. This sequence encodes CASSPTRTYSPLHF.

V is TRBV4-3 and J is TRBJ2-7, with D perhaps TRBD2 (5 bases). The germline gives CDR1 LGHNA, CDR2 YSLEER. The V and J ends lost 0 bases and 2 bases respectively, with 8 bases between them. CDR3 length equals 14 residues. For the CDR3, the DNA is TGCGCCAGCAGCCAAGAGAGCGGCGCCTACGAGCAGTACTTC. This gives the protein CASSQESGAYEQYF.

This sequence joins TRBV15 and TRBJ2-6; 9 bases fit TRBD1. The CDR3 runs to 18 residues. V was pared by 0 bases and J by 1 base, with 4 bases of the junction left unmatched. Looked up from germline, CDR1 is LNHNV and CDR2 is YYDKDF (reference sequence). The CDR3 here is CATSREGQGISGANVLTF. In DNA, the CDR3 is TGTGCCACCAGCAGAGAGGGACAGGGTATTTCTGGGGCCAACGTCCTGACTTTC. The entire variable domain, with the rest obtained from reference TRBV15 and TRBJ2-6, is as follows: DAMVIQNPRYQVTQFGKPVTLSCSQTLNHNVMYWYQQKSSQAPKLLFHYYDKDFNNEADTPDNFQSRRPNTSFCFLDIRSPGLGDTAMYLCATSREGQGISGANVLTFGAGSRLTVL.

V usage is TRBV6-1 and J usage is TRBJ2-7; D is uncertain. Per the germline V gene, CDR1 is MNHNS and CDR2 is SASEGT. V was pared by 3 bases and J by 2 bases, with 14 bases between. CDR3 length: 15 amino acids. The CDR3 loop reads CASSEMWRTPYEQYF. The DNA of the CDR3 is TGTGCCAGCAGTGAGATGTGGAGAACACCCTACGAGCAGTACTTC.

The V call is TRBV5-1, the J call TRBJ1-6; D unresolved. The CDR3 runs 14 residues. V was clipped by 1 base and J by 11 bases, with 13 bases between them. Germline CDR1 and CDR2: SGHRS and YFSETQ. The DNA of the CDR3 is TGCGCCAGCAGCTTGTCGACCGGCGGGACACCCCTCCACTTT. It codes for CASSLSTGGTPLHF.

V and J are TRBV19 and TRBJ2-7; 9 nucleotides match TRBD2. V lost 5 bases and J lost 4; bases outside the gene matches: 9. Germline V gives CDR1 LNHDA, CDR2 SQIVND (reference sequence). The CDR3 runs 15 residues. The CDR3 loop reads CASSPSSGSMYEQYF. CDR3 sequence (DNA): TGTGCCAGTAGTCCGAGTAGCGGGAGTATGTACGAGCAGTACTTC.

The chain uses TRBV5-1 and TRBJ1-2; 7 bases match TRBD1. J was trimmed by 8 bases and V by 4 bases; bases with no gene match: 20. The CDR3 sequence is 17 residues long. Germline CDR1 is SGHRS and CDR2 is YFSETQ. CDR3 nucleotide sequence: TGCGCCAGCAGCCTCGGGGACAGCCCCAACTCCTATGTGGGCTACACCTTC. Translating gives CASSLGDSPNSYVGYTF.